The rows below give T cell receptor beta chains drawn from one sample of a study of cytomegalovirus exposure and HLA in healthy donors. Profiling relied on immunoSEQ multiplex PCR, and the TCRdb table lists in-frame clones only, not all of them. Of around 190,000 clones in the sample, roughly 80% were seen once. The sequenced sample consisted of PBMCs. These TCRs come from a woman younger than 45 in good health and CMV-seronegative. The CDR3 runs from the conserved cysteine through the conserved F or W. Fields, in order: D gene, V gene, clone size, J gene, CDR3 protein, CDR3 DNA. A D gene is named only where the DNA matches it firmly. Only part of the rows carry a size: once, few, many, or a class if the clone is expanded.

D: NA
V: TRBV9
size: NA
J: TRBJ1-2
CDR3: CASSVVSGYNGYTF
DNA: TGTGCCAGCAGCGTAGTCTCAGGGTACAATGGCTACACCTTC

D: TRBD1
V: TRBV6-5
size: once
J: TRBJ2-7
CDR3: CASTWDRGSYEQYF
DNA: TGTGCCAGCACCTGGGACAGGGGCTCCTACGAGCAGTACTTC

D: NA
V: TRBV7-9
size: NA
J: TRBJ2-3
CDR3: CASKLADSVMTDTQYF
DNA: TGTGCCAGCAAGTTGGCCGATAGCGTTATGACAGATACGCAGTATTTT

D: NA
V: TRBV4-1
size: NA
J: TRBJ2-7
CDR3: CASSQDLRSTYEQYF
DNA: TGCGCCAGCAGCCAAGATCTCAGGTCAACCTACGAGCAGTACTTC

D: NA
V: TRBV4-1
size: few
J: TRBJ1-2
CDR3: CASSQENGGPEYGYTF
DNA: TGCGCCAGCAGCCAAGAAAACGGGGGGCCGGAATATGGCTACACCTTC

D: TRBD1
V: TRBV7-2
size: NA
J: TRBJ1-5
CDR3: CASNSGRDSYQPQHF
DNA: TGTGCCAGCAACTCTGGACGGGACAGTTATCAGCCCCAGCATTTT

D: NA
V: TRBV19
size: few
J: TRBJ2-7
CDR3: CASSISRETYEQYF
DNA: TGTGCCAGTAGTATTAGTCGGGAAACCTACGAGCAGTACTTC

D: NA
V: TRBV7-3
size: NA
J: TRBJ2-5
CDR3: CASSFLGQKETQYF
DNA: TGTGCCAGCAGCTTCCTGGGGCAGAAAGAGACCCAGTACTTC

D: TRBD1
V: TRBV5-6
size: NA
J: TRBJ2-7
CDR3: CASSVPGTGSFYEQYF
DNA: TGTGCCAGCAGCGTACCCGGGACAGGGTCATTCTACGAGCAGTACTTC

D: NA
V: TRBV6-5
size: NA
J: TRBJ2-7
CDR3: CASSRDFFKQYF
DNA: TGTGCCAGCAGCCGGGACTTTTTCAAGCAGTACTTC

D: TRBD2
V: TRBV5-1
size: NA
J: TRBJ2-2
CDR3: CASSLGLAGRELFF
DNA: TGCGCCAGCAGCTTGGGACTAGCGGGGCGTGAGCTGTTTTTT

D: NA
V: TRBV6-1
size: NA
J: TRBJ1-4
CDR3: CASSDMTNEKLFF
DNA: TGTGCCAGCAGTGACATGACTAATGAAAAACTGTTTTTT

D: NA
V: TRBV5-1
size: NA
J: TRBJ2-5
CDR3: CASSLPKRQETQYF
DNA: TGCGCCAGCAGTCTACCTAAACGTCAAGAGACCCAGTACTTC

D: NA
V: TRBV5-4
size: once
J: TRBJ2-4
CDR3: CASSLGGSHTNIQYF
DNA: TGTGCCAGCAGTTTAGGCGGGTCACACACGAACATTCAGTACTTC

D: NA
V: TRBV29-1
size: NA
J: TRBJ2-1
CDR3: CSGGTRAYNEQFF
DNA: TGCAGCGGCGGAACGAGGGCTTACAATGAGCAGTTCTTC

D: TRBD1
V: TRBV6-1
size: NA
J: TRBJ1-2
CDR3: CASSEGRDRVYGYTF
DNA: TGTGCCAGCAGTGAAGGTCGGGACAGGGTGTATGGCTACACCTTC

D: TRBD2
V: TRBV4-1
size: NA
J: TRBJ2-5
CDR3: CASSRGGAETQYF
DNA: TGCGCCAGCAGCCGCGGGGGGGCAGAGACCCAGTACTTC

D: NA
V: TRBV30
size: few
J: TRBJ1-2
CDR3: CAWTGSNYGYTF
DNA: TGTGCCTGGACAGGGTCTAACTATGGCTACACCTTC

D: NA
V: TRBV5-1
size: NA
J: TRBJ2-6
CDR3: CASSLKRGGDGANVLTF
DNA: TGCGCCAGCAGCTTGAAACGGGGCGGGGATGGGGCCAACGTCCTGACTTTC

D: TRBD1
V: TRBV5-1
size: few
J: TRBJ1-2
CDR3: CASSFGQESWSYGYTF
DNA: TGCGCCAGCAGCTTCGGACAGGAAAGTTGGAGCTATGGCTACACCTTC

D: NA
V: TRBV11-2
size: NA
J: TRBJ2-1
CDR3: CASSLVFGGDPFSGQFF
DNA: TGTGCCAGCAGCTTAGTCTTCGGGGGAGATCCCTTTTCCGGGCAGTTCTTC

D: TRBD2
V: TRBV4-1
size: NA
J: TRBJ2-3
CDR3: CASSPRTSGDTQYF
DNA: TGCGCCAGCAGCCCTCGGACTAGCGGAGATACGCAGTATTTT

D: NA
V: TRBV28
size: NA
J: TRBJ1-5
CDR3: CASSRLDGKPQHF
DNA: TGTGCCAGCAGTCGCCTCGACGGGAAGCCCCAGCATTTT

D: TRBD1
V: TRBV6-6
size: NA
J: TRBJ1-1
CDR3: CASTPRQGISEAFF
DNA: TGTGCCAGCACGCCCAGACAGGGTATTAGTGAAGCTTTCTTT

D: TRBD2
V: TRBV11-2
size: NA
J: TRBJ2-1
CDR3: CASSLAPGLAYNEQFF
DNA: TGTGCCAGCAGCTTAGCCCCGGGACTAGCCTACAATGAGCAGTTCTTC

D: NA
V: TRBV19
size: NA
J: TRBJ2-3
CDR3: CASSMWAESTDTQYF
DNA: TGTGCCAGTAGTATGTGGGCCGAGAGCACAGATACGCAGTATTTT

D: NA
V: TRBV7-9
size: NA
J: TRBJ2-7
CDR3: CASSFGAYEQYF
DNA: TGTGCCAGCAGCTTCGGAGCCTACGAGCAGTACTTC

D: NA
V: TRBV13
size: NA
J: TRBJ1-4
CDR3: CASSYRVSQREKLFF
DNA: TGTGCCAGCAGCTACAGAGTCAGTCAACGTGAAAAACTGTTTTTT

D: NA
V: TRBV10-3
size: once
J: TRBJ2-2
CDR3: CAISASTGRGTGELFF
DNA: TGTGCCATCAGTGCTTCTACGGGACGGGGGACCGGGGAGCTGTTTTTT

D: TRBD2
V: TRBV30
size: once
J: TRBJ2-7
CDR3: CAWSSGTTYEQYF
DNA: TGTGCCTGGAGTAGCGGGACTACCTACGAGCAGTACTTC